The 29 T cell receptor beta chains given below trace back to one sample, sequenced in a study of T cell responses to AZD1222 COVID-19 vaccine. Data came from immunoSEQ multiplex PCR; TCRdb stores just in-frame clones and leaves some out. The sample holds 120,000 or so clones, under 95% seen once. The sample consisted of peripheral blood, taken on day 0 of AZD1222 vaccination. These receptors all stem from an adult in good health.

This sequence joins TRBV9 and TRBJ2-5; D is unclear. Trimming shortened V by 4 bases and J by 5 bases, and 12 bases separated the two germline ends. The V gene's germline CDR1 is SGDLS and CDR2 YYNGEE. This CDR3 region has 13 residues. The CDR3 DNA follows: TGTGCCAGCAGCTCCCCCTTCGGGGAGACCCAGTACTTC. Translating it yields CASSSPFGETQYF.

J is TRBJ2-1 and V is TRBV5-1; 9 bases match TRBD2. V dropped 6 bases and J dropped 8; count of bases not matched to a gene: 9. Looked up from germline, CDR1 is SGHRS and CDR2 is YFSETQ. The CDR3 is made up of 14 amino acids. This chain's CDR3 is CASTPSGNSYEQFF. CDR3 DNA: TGCGCCAGCACCCCTAGCGGGAACTCCTATGAGCAGTTCTTC.

The chain is built from TRBV2 and TRBJ2-3, with 9 bases lining up with TRBD1. There are 16 residues in the CDR3. J gave up 4 bases and V 6 bases, and 11 bases lay outside the gene matches. Germline CDR1 and CDR2: SNHLY and FYNNEI. The CDR3 nucleotides read TGTGCCAGCAGGGACAGGGGACATTTTAGCGCAGATACGCAGTATTTT. It codes for CASRDRGHFSADTQYF.

The chain combines TRBV12-5 with TRBJ1-6; 7 bases align to TRBD1. The length of the CDR3 is 14 residues. Trimming at V came to 5 bases and at J to 7 bases, leaving 5 bases not matched to a gene. In germline, CDR1 is LGHNT, CDR2 FRNRAP. CDR3 DNA: TGTGCTAGTGGTCCGGGACAGCAGAATTCACCCCTCCACTTT. This gives the protein CASGPGQQNSPLHF. The variable domain in full, completed from reference TRBV12-5 and TRBJ1-6, reads DARVTQTPRHKVTEMGQEVTMRCQPILGHNTVFWYRQTMMQGLELLAYFRNRAPLDDSGMPKDRFSAEMPDATLATLKIQPSEPRDSAVYFCASGPGQQNSPLHFGNGTRLTVT.

This chain connects TRBV14 to TRBJ2-7; possibly TRBD2 for D (5 bases). Germline V CDR1 and CDR2: SGHDN, FVKESK. The germline V and J ends were trimmed by 3 bases and 7 bases, with 16 bases remaining between them. This CDR3 is built from 14 residues. In DNA, the CDR3 is TGTGCCAGCAGCCATCTGGGTGAGGCGGGTGAGCAGTACTTC. Encoded protein: CASSHLGEAGEQYF.

The rearrangement joins TRBV11-2 to TRBJ2-7; 9 positions agree with TRBD2. The CDR3 length is 16 residues. V shed 7 bases, J shed 4 bases, and the junction held 14 bases outside the gene matches. The germline V gene has CDR1 SGHAT and CDR2 FQNNGV. Here the CDR3 DNA reads TGTGCCAGCAAAACCCTTCACGGACTAGCGTGGTACGAGCAGTACTTC. Protein: CASKTLHGLAWYEQYF.

The rearrangement uses TRBV30 and TRBJ2-5, with D unclear. The ends were cut back, 0 bases at V and 6 bases at J, with 8 bases in the middle. This CDR3 region has 12 residues. In germline, CDR1 is GTSNPN, CDR2 SVGIG (reference sequence). Here the CDR3 reads CAWSVLEKTQYF. The CDR3 nucleotides are TGTGCCTGGAGTGTACTTGAAAAGACCCAGTACTTC.

V and J are TRBV28 and TRBJ1-4, with a possible D match to TRBD1 (5 bases). This CDR3 contains 15 residues. In germline, CDR1 is MDHEN, CDR2 SYDVKM. V lost 3 bases, J lost 3 bases, and 11 bases lay in between. DNA for the CDR3: TGTGCCAGCAGTTTGTGGGGGACGGCTAATGAAAAACTGTTTTTT. Residues: CASSLWGTANEKLFF. The entire variable domain, with the rest obtained from reference TRBV28 and TRBJ1-4, is as follows: DVKVTQSSRYLVKRTGEKVFLECVQDMDHENMFWYRQDPGLGLRLIYFSYDVKMKEKGDIPEGYSVSREKKERFSLILESASTNQTSMYLCASSLWGTANEKLFFGSGTQLSVL.

This clone was counted once. This chain connects TRBV18 to TRBJ1-1, with TRBD1 matching over 10 bases. The CDR3 runs to 15 residues. Germline V gene data show CDR1 as KGHSH and CDR2 as LQKENI. V lost 1 base, J lost 5 bases, and 4 bases stayed unmatched. DNA for the CDR3: TGTGCCAGCTCACCACGGGACAGGGGAAGGACTGAAGCTTTCTTT. Residues: CASSPRDRGRTEAFF.

This sequence joins TRBV27 and TRBJ2-3; TRBD2 aligns across 7 bases. The germline CDR1 and CDR2 sequences are MNHEY and SMNVEV (reference sequence). The V segment lost 8 bases and the J segment 3 bases; nucleotides outside the gene matches: 11. This CDR3 region has 15 residues. CDR3: CASLKSGTQTDTQYF. The CDR3 coding sequence is TGTGCCAGCTTAAAGAGCGGGACGCAAACAGATACGCAGTATTTT.

The V call is TRBV18, the J call TRBJ1-5; D is possibly TRBD1 (5 bases). CDR1 KGHSH and CDR2 LQKENI come from the germline V gene. The V end was cut by 0 bases, the J end by 5 bases, with 8 bases between. CDR3 length: 14 residues. In DNA form, the CDR3 reads TGTGCCAGCTCACCACCGGGGGGGGATCAGCCCCAGCATTTT. Its protein product is CASSPPGGDQPQHF. The full variable domain, with the rest looked up from reference TRBV18 and TRBJ1-5, is NAGVMQNPRHLVRRRGQEARLRCSPMKGHSHVYWYRQLPEEGLKFMVYLQKENIIDESGMPKERFSAEFPKEGPSILRIQQVVRGDSAAYFCASSPPGGDQPQHFGDGTRLSIL.

This chain joins TRBV3-1 (or the pseudogene TRBV3-2) and TRBJ1-4; 7 bases line up with TRBD1. The germline V gene encodes CDR1 LGHDT and CDR2 YNNKEL (reference sequence). The CDR3 is 15 residues long. After removal of 4 bases from V and 7 bases from J, the junction contained 9 bases not matched to a gene. Here the CDR3 DNA reads TGTGCCAGCAGCCCTAGACAGGGTAATACTGAAAAACTGTTTTTT. Encoded protein: CASSPRQGNTEKLFF.

The chain links TRBV10-3 to TRBJ1-5; no firm D call. The germline gives CDR1 ENHRY, CDR2 SYGVKD. The CDR3 is made up of 14 amino acids. Trimming took 6 bases from V and 0 from J, leaving 9 bases between them. The CDR3 nucleotides read TGTGCCATCAGAGCACACCCTAGCAATCAGCCCCAGCATTTT. Encoded protein: CAIRAHPSNQPQHF.

With regard to this clone: The junction shows a germline mismatch at one end, possibly a read error. The chain combines TRBV2 with TRBJ1-3; 10 bases fit TRBD1. Germline CDR1 and CDR2: SNHLY and FYNNEI. The CDR3 loop spans 15 amino acids. As DNA, the CDR3 is TGTGCCAGCAGGGAAGGGACAGGGGCTGGAAACACCATATATTTT. Amino acids: CASREGTGAGNTIYF.

A remark on this clone: The identical CDR3 is also encoded by other nucleotide sequences in the sample. V gene TRBV6-1 combines with J gene TRBJ1-5; D call uncertain. The CDR3 spans 15 residues. V was clipped by 0 bases and J by 0 bases, with 6 bases between them. The V gene's germline CDR1 is MNHNS and CDR2 SASEGT. CDR3 DNA: TGTGCCAGCAGTGAAGCCGGGCATAGCAATCAGCCCCAGCATTTT. This translates into CASSEAGHSNQPQHF.

The rearrangement links TRBV2 to TRBJ2-7; 7 nucleotides agree with TRBD1. V was clipped by 8 bases and J by 7 bases; unmatched bases: 11. CDR3 size: 13 residues. Germline loops: CDR1 SNHLY, CDR2 FYNNEI. CDR3 in amino acids: CASGRDRAEEQYF. CDR3 sequence (DNA): TGTGCCAGCGGAAGAGACAGGGCCGAGGAGCAGTACTTC.

The chain recombines TRBV3-1 (or the pseudogene TRBV3-2) with TRBJ1-2; D remains unclear. The V and J ends lost 1 base and 8 bases respectively, with 17 bases between them. The CDR3 is 15 residues long. Germline V gene lookup returns CDR1 LGHDT and CDR2 YNNKEL (reference sequence). The CDR3 sequence is CASSQGRPFVLGYTF. In DNA, the CDR3 is TGTGCCAGCAGCCAAGGCCGTCCATTCGTTCTCGGCTACACCTTC.

The chain has TRBV7-3 and TRBJ2-1, with 9 bases lining up with TRBD2. V shed 5 bases and J 7 bases; nucleotides not matched to a gene: 12. The CDR3 is made up of 16 amino acids. The germline gives CDR1 SGHTA, CDR2 FQGTGA. The CDR3 is CASSPPGSGSINEQFF. The CDR3 nucleotides read TGTGCCAGCAGCCCCCCGGGTAGCGGGAGTATAAATGAGCAGTTCTTC.

The chain uses TRBV30 and TRBJ1-6; 12 nucleotides agree with TRBD1. The germline V gene encodes CDR1 GTSNPN and CDR2 SVGIG (reference sequence). Trimming cost V 1 base and J 10 bases; bases outside gene matches: 8. The CDR3 is made up of 16 amino acids. DNA of the CDR3: TGTGCCTGGAGTGGGGACAGGGGGCATGGGGGGTCACCCCTCCACTTT. Its protein product is CAWSGDRGHGGSPLHF.

V and J are TRBV19 and TRBJ1-4; D gene ambiguous. The CDR3 is made up of 14 amino acids. V was pared by 5 bases and J by 5 bases, with 12 bases between. The germline V gene encodes CDR1 LNHDA and CDR2 SQIVND (reference sequence). CDR3 in DNA: TGTGCCAGTAGTTCTCGGAACTCGAATGAAAAACTGTTTTTT. Residues: CASSSRNSNEKLFF.

The chain combines TRBV9 with TRBJ1-5; perhaps TRBD1 as D (6 bases). Germline V lookup: CDR1 SGDLS, CDR2 YYNGEE. V lost 0 bases and J lost 5, with 12 bases in between. There are 15 residues in the CDR3. This chain's CDR3 is CASSVEGGIDQPQHF. DNA for the CDR3: TGTGCCAGCAGCGTAGAAGGGGGTATCGATCAGCCCCAGCATTTT.

V gene TRBV28 combines with J gene TRBJ1-2; 12 bases fit TRBD1. V dropped 2 bases and J dropped 8; count of bases not matched to a gene: 6. The CDR3 totals 15 residues. Germline V lookup: CDR1 MDHEN, CDR2 SYDVKM. CDR3 in DNA: TGTGCCAGCAGTTTAGAGGGACAGGGGGCGGTAGGCTACACCTTC. Protein product: CASSLEGQGAVGYTF.

This clone was found a few times. V and J are TRBV29-1 and TRBJ1-4; no firm D call. Trimming cost V 1 base and J 3 bases, with 6 bases left between them. Germline-derived CDR1 and CDR2 are SQVTM and ANQGSEA. CDR3 length equals 13 residues. CDR3 nucleotides: TGCAGCGTTGAAGTCTACCCTAATGAAAAACTGTTTTTT. This encodes CSVEVYPNEKLFF.

This chain links TRBV12-5 with TRBJ1-1; D gene ambiguous. Trimming stripped 1 base from V and 5 bases from J, with 8 bases between. This CDR3 has 13 amino acids. Germline-derived CDR1 and CDR2 are LGHNT and FRNRAP. CDR3 coding DNA: TGTGCTAGTGGTTTGGCCGCTATAACTGAAGCTTTCTTT. This translates into CASGLAAITEAFF.

V and J are TRBV7-8 and TRBJ1-5; 11 bases match TRBD1. In germline, CDR1 is SGHVS, CDR2 FQNEAQ. The V segment lost 2 bases and the J segment 6 bases; nucleotides outside the gene matches: 9. The CDR3 spans 17 residues. The CDR3 region has the DNA TGTGCCAGCAGCTTAATCACGGAGGGACAGGGGGGTCAGCCCCAGCATTTT. Its protein product is CASSLITEGQGGQPQHF.

V and J are TRBV30 and TRBJ1-1; D is undetermined. Trimming took off 2 bases at V and 1 base at J, with 8 bases between the two ends. This CDR3 has 13 amino acids. Germline V gives CDR1 GTSNPN, CDR2 SVGIG (reference sequence). The CDR3 reads CAWSWQSNTEAFF. CDR3 nucleotides: TGTGCCTGGAGTTGGCAGTCGAACACTGAAGCTTTCTTT.

The V and J genes are TRBV5-6 and TRBJ1-2; D is uncertain. The CDR3 has 13 residues. The V gene lost 4 bases and the J gene lost 4 bases, with 11 bases spanning the gap. Germline V CDR1 and CDR2: SGHDT, YYEEEE. The CDR3 coding sequence is TGTGCCAGCAGCCCCAAGGACGTCTATGGCTACACCTTC. Protein: CASSPKDVYGYTF.

This rearrangement joins TRBV30 to TRBJ2-1, with D hard to call. This CDR3 comprises 13 residues. Germline loops: CDR1 GTSNPN, CDR2 SVGIG (reference sequence). V lost 3 bases and J 8 bases, leaving 14 bases between the germline ends. The CDR3 is CAWSPRNGDEQFF. CDR3 DNA sequence: TGTGCCTGGAGCCCCAGGAATGGGGATGAGCAGTTCTTC.

V and J are TRBV29-1 and TRBJ2-1, with TRBD1 matching over 7 bases. The CDR3 is 13 residues long. Germline CDR1 and CDR2: SQVTM and ANQGSEA. Unmatched junction bases numbered 9, after V lost 4 bases and J lost 9 bases. CDR3 sequence reads: CSVVGGRGFEQFF. CDR3 DNA sequence: TGCAGCGTTGTAGGGGGCAGGGGTTTTGAGCAGTTCTTC.